What follows describes a single T cell receptor (beta chain). These data belong to a study of blood T cell repertoires in COVID-19. As for the study in general: Both acute and convalescent COVID-19 samples were obtained from the United States, Italy and Spain. Sources were T cells, B-cell-depleted T cells, or PBMCs; the material itself was cDNA or gDNA.

This CDR3 is built from 17 residues. The germline V gene encodes CDR1 MDHEN and CDR2 SYDVKM. The V segment lost 0 bases and the J segment 0 bases; nucleotides outside the gene matches: 4. As processed by the authors: Reference gene primer amplification in the assay estimated nucleated cell counts. Only in-frame clones appear in the TCRdb table, and some are missing; sequencing was by immunoSEQ multiplex PCR. The V and J calls and clone size are taken from that table; D and trimming were inferred from the DNA. Among some 290,000 clones listed, about nine tenths were seen once. V gene TRBV28 combines with J gene TRBJ2-3; 9 bases are shared with TRBD2. This sequence originates from a woman aged 45-65 years who had recovered from COVID-19. Sequencing was done on a sample of peripheral blood. As DNA, the CDR3 is TGTGCCAGCAGTTTATGGACTCTAGCGGGAAGCACAGATACGCAGTATTTT. Encoded protein: CASSLWTLAGSTDTQYF.